Sequencing of this TCR beta chain was carried out in a study of T cell repertoires in cytomegalovirus infection. Study background: Public signatures in TCR beta pointed to CMV infection and matching HLA type. Study findings and constraints: The ex vivo response was dominated by HLA-C-restricted CMV-specific TCR beta clonotypes. CMV carriers having the relevant HLA were flagged by cumulative public TCR beta family frequency.

The CDR3 runs 19 residues. With V trimmed by 6 bases and J by 7 bases, 18 bases remained unmatched. CDR1 and CDR2 from the germline V gene are LNHDA and SQIVND (reference sequence). TCRdb re-called the reads with MiXCR, one entry per CDR3 protein. This table has 510,000 or so distinct CDR3 sequences, around a quarter appearing once. Details on this clonotype: The antigen is undetermined.

The sample consisted of PBMCs. This chain uses TRBV19 with TRBJ2-1; 13 bases agree with TRBD2. This receptor was identified in a human donor in good health (CMV status not recorded). Some clones in this sample may be carry-over from other donors' samples. This CDR3 reads CASSPPGRLGLAGENEQFF. CDR3 coding DNA: TGTGCCAGTAGCCCTCCGGGACGGTTAGGACTAGCGGGAGAAAATGAGCAGTTCTTC.